This is a list of T cell receptor beta chains from one sample in a study of circulating CD8 cells and anti-PD-1 response in melanoma. One entry per CDR3 protein results from TCRdb running MiXCR on the reads. The sample records 700 to 800 distinct CDR3 sequences, 12% being singletons. Here the sequenced sample was CD8+ T cells from PBMCs, taken at baseline or after one month of anti-PD-1 therapy (not recorded which). These receptors were collected from a human donor with melanoma. CDR3s include the opening cysteine and the closing phenylalanine or tryptophan. Fields, in order: CDR3 DNA, CDR3 protein, D gene, clone size, V gene, J gene. The D gene is left open where the match is weak. Size is stated as how often the clone was seen (once, few, many) or a class if it is expanded.

CDR3 DNA: TGTGCCAGCAGCTTAGGGTTAGCGGGGTACGAGCAGTACTTC
CDR3 protein: CASSLGLAGYEQYF
D gene: TRBD2
clone size: few
V gene: TRBV7-2
J gene: TRBJ2-7

CDR3 DNA: TGTGCCAGTAGTACCACTAGCGGGGCTACCTACGAGCAGTACTTC
CDR3 protein: CASSTTSGATYEQYF
D gene: TRBD2
clone size: large
V gene: TRBV19
J gene: TRBJ2-7

CDR3 DNA: TGTGCCAGTAGGTCGGAGGACACCCTCGCCTACGAGCAGTACTTC
CDR3 protein: CASRSEDTLAYEQYF
D gene: -
clone size: medium-sized
V gene: TRBV19
J gene: TRBJ2-7

CDR3 DNA: TGTGCCAGTAGTATAGGCGGACTAGCGGGGGCTAAAAACTACGAGCAGTACTTC
CDR3 protein: CASSIGGLAGAKNYEQYF
D gene: TRBD2
clone size: medium-sized
V gene: TRBV19
J gene: TRBJ2-7

CDR3 DNA: TGTGCCAGCAGCGATCTTGGTGTGAGCACAGATACGCAGTATTTT
CDR3 protein: CASSDLGVSTDTQYF
D gene: -
clone size: medium-sized
V gene: TRBV2
J gene: TRBJ2-3

CDR3 DNA: TGCGCCAGCAGCCATCGGCAGGGGGCCTCTGGGGCCAACGTCCTGACTTTC
CDR3 protein: CASSHRQGASGANVLTF
D gene: TRBD1
clone size: medium-sized
V gene: TRBV4-3
J gene: TRBJ2-6

CDR3 DNA: TGTGCCAGCAGTCCTCGGACGGGCTACAATGAGCAGTTCTTC
CDR3 protein: CASSPRTGYNEQFF
D gene: -
clone size: few
V gene: TRBV27
J gene: TRBJ2-1

CDR3 DNA: TGTGCCAGCAGCTTAATGACATCCCTTGGGAATGAGCAGTTCTTC
CDR3 protein: CASSLMTSLGNEQFF
D gene: -
clone size: medium-sized
V gene: TRBV13
J gene: TRBJ2-1

CDR3 DNA: TGTGCCAGCAGTGGGGACCGGGACAGGCATTCCTACGAGCAGTACTTC
CDR3 protein: CASSGDRDRHSYEQYF
D gene: TRBD1
clone size: medium-sized
V gene: TRBV12-3/TRBV12-4
J gene: TRBJ2-7

CDR3 DNA: TGTGCCAGCAGTTTAGGGGGTTACGAGACCCAGTACTTC
CDR3 protein: CASSLGGYETQYF
D gene: -
clone size: few
V gene: TRBV28
J gene: TRBJ2-5

CDR3 DNA: TGTGCCAGTGTTGTGGACCTCTACGAGACCCAGTACTTC
CDR3 protein: CASVVDLYETQYF
D gene: -
clone size: medium-sized
V gene: TRBV27
J gene: TRBJ2-5